A selection of T cell receptor beta chains follows, all from one sample in a study of CDR3 diversity in severe acne. TCRdb re-called the PCR reads with MiXCR, one entry per CDR3 protein. The table lists about 84,000 distinct CDR3 sequences, over 40% of them singletons. The material sequenced was blood. These receptors all come from a male donor in good health, without acne. CDR3s include the opening cysteine and the closing phenylalanine or tryptophan. The D gene is left open where the match is weak. Rows give clone size only sometimes, using once, few, many, or a class for an expanded clone.

abundance	d_gene	v_gene	j_gene	CDR3aa	CDR3nt
NA	TRBD1	TRBV6-5	TRBJ2-6	CASSYGTDNYGANVLTF	TGTGCCAGCAGTTACGGGACAGATAACTATGGGGCCAACGTCCTGACTTTC
NA	NA	TRBV7-2	TRBJ1-5	CASSLQRYQPQHF	TGTGCCAGCAGCTTACAACGGTATCAGCCCCAGCATTTT
NA	NA	TRBV19	TRBJ2-5	CASSTNLWVTQYF	TGTGCCAGTAGTACTAACCTCTGGGTGACCCAGTACTTC
once	NA	TRBV5-4	TRBJ2-2	CARSLDWNTGELFF	TGTGCCCGCAGCTTGGACTGGAACACCGGGGAGCTGTTTTTT
medium-sized	NA	TRBV7-6	TRBJ2-5	CASSSGLTQYF	TGTGCCAGCAGCTCGGGGTTGACCCAGTACTTC
NA	NA	TRBV29-1	TRBJ2-5	CSVEVREGETQCF	TGCAGCGTTGAAGTACGGGAAGGTGAGACCCAGTGCTTC
few	NA	TRBV10-3	TRBJ1-1	CAISGTGLPEAFF	TGTGCCATCAGTGGCACAGGGTTGCCTGAAGCTTTCTTT
NA	NA	TRBV6-1	TRBJ1-1	CASRQLGLSFVNTEAFF	TGTGCCAGCAGGCAACTCGGGCTCTCGTTTGTGAACACTGAAGCTTTCTTT
NA	NA	TRBV20-1	TRBJ2-7	CSARDLGGTYEQYF	TGCAGTGCTAGAGATCTTGGGGGAACCTACGAGCAGTACTTC
NA	TRBD1	TRBV7-3	TRBJ1-2	CASSSDRVGYTF	TGTGCCAGCAGCTCCGACAGGGTTGGCTACACCTTC
NA	NA	TRBV20-1	TRBJ2-3	CSLGQFDTDTQYF	TGCAGCTTAGGACAGTTCGACACAGATACGCAGTATTTT
NA	TRBD2	TRBV20-1	TRBJ2-1	CSARKTSGGAGEQFF	TGCAGTGCTCGCAAGACTAGCGGGGGGGCGGGTGAGCAGTTCTTC
NA	TRBD1	TRBV5-1	TRBJ1-2	CASSRGQGLTYYGYTF	TGCGCCAGCAGCCGGGGACAGGGATTAACCTACTATGGCTACACCTTC
few	TRBD1	TRBV11-2	TRBJ1-2	CASRFTTGMGYTF	TGTGCCAGCAGGTTTACGACAGGGATGGGCTACACCTTC
many	TRBD2	TRBV19	TRBJ2-5	CASSIARLISGRPIETQYF	TGTGCCAGTAGTATAGCCCGTCTGATTAGCGGGAGGCCAATAGAGACCCAGTACTTC
many	NA	TRBV9	TRBJ2-5	CASSGLGLGETQYF	TGTGCCAGCAGCGGTCTAGGTTTGGGGGAGACCCAGTACTTC
many	NA	TRBV12-3/TRBV12-4	TRBJ1-2	CASSFGNYGYTF	TGTGCCAGCAGTTTTGGTAACTATGGCTACACCTTC
NA	TRBD2	TRBV6-4	TRBJ2-3	CASSDTSGTTDTQYF	TGTGCCAGCAGTGACACTAGCGGGACGACAGATACGCAGTATTTT
many	NA	TRBV28	TRBJ2-5	CASSLSDGRTQYF	TGTGCCAGCAGTTTATCGGACGGCCGGACCCAGTACTTC
NA	NA	TRBV15	TRBJ1-1	CATSRSGNTEAFF	TGTGCCACCAGCAGATCAGGGAACACTGAAGCTTTCTTT
NA	TRBD2	TRBV20-1	TRBJ2-7	CSARDRSGKGSYEQYF	TGCAGTGCTAGAGATCGAAGCGGGAAAGGCTCCTACGAGCAGTACTTC
many	NA	TRBV25-1	TRBJ1-1	CATSPATSGNTEAFF	TGTGCCACCTCCCCGGCGACCTCCGGTAACACTGAAGCTTTCTTT
NA	TRBD2	TRBV20-1	TRBJ2-5	CSAGLAGGSTQYF	TGCAGTGCTGGACTAGCGGGGGGAAGCACCCAGTACTTC